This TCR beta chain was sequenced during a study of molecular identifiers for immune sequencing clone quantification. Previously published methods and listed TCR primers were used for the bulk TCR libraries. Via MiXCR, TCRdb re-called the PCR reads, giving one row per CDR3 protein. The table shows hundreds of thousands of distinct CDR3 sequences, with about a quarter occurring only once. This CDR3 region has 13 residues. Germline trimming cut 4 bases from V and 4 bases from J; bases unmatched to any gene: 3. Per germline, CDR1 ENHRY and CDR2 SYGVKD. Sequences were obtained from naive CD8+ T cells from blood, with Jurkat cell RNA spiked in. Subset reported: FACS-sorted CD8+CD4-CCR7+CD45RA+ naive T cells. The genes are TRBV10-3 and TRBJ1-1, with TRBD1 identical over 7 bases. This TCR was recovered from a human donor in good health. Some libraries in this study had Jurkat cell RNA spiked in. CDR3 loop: CAISGQGFTEAFF. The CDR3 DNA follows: TGTGCCATCAGTGGACAGGGATTCACTGAAGCTTTCTTT.